The next 6 T cell receptor beta chains were all read from a single sample in a study of cytomegalovirus exposure and HLA in healthy donors. The PCR used 60 Vbeta and 13 Jbeta primers. TCRdb's table, derived via immunoSEQ multiplex PCR, lists solely in-frame clones and lacks some. Among roughly 200,000 clones listed, about 80% were seen once. Material: PBMCs. The receptors derive from a woman in her 30s in good health and CMV-seropositive.

The chain joins TRBV4-1 to TRBJ1-4, with D perhaps matching TRBD1 (5 bases). Germline values: CDR1 MGHRA, CDR2 YSYEKL. The CDR3 is 16 amino acids. V lost 6 bases and J 0 bases, leaving 14 bases between the germline ends. The DNA of the CDR3 is TGCGCCAGCAGTCCTCTGGGACTTTCAACTAATGAAAAACTGTTTTTT. Amino acid sequence: CASSPLGLSTNEKLFF.

This clone was observed once. The chain uses TRBV13 and TRBJ1-4, with 8 nucleotides matching TRBD1. V was pared by 4 bases and J by 6 bases, with 4 bases of the junction left unmatched. The CDR3 extends over 14 amino acids. The germline V gene has CDR1 PRHDT and CDR2 FYEKMQ (reference sequence). The CDR3 loop is CASSWTGRDEKLFF. CDR3 in DNA: TGTGCCAGCAGCTGGACAGGGCGGGATGAAAAACTGTTTTTT.

V usage is TRBV20-1 and J usage is TRBJ2-7; the D is unclear. CDR1 is DFQATT, CDR2 SNEGSKA, per germline (reference sequence). V was pared by 3 bases and J by 0 bases, with 3 bases between. The CDR3 contains 11 residues. The CDR3 coding sequence is TGCAGTGCTAGCTTCTCCTACGAGCAGTACTTC. Its protein product is CSASFSYEQYF.

The chain recombines TRBV7-9 with TRBJ2-3; 11 positions match TRBD2. This CDR3 region has 14 residues. The V gene's germline CDR1 is SEHNR and CDR2 FQNEAQ (reference sequence). J gave up 5 bases and V 5 bases, and 3 bases lay outside the gene matches. Written as DNA, the CDR3 is TGTGCCAGCAGCCCTCTAGCGGGAGGAGATACGCAGTATTTT. It is translated as CASSPLAGGDTQYF.

The chain links TRBV4-1 to TRBJ1-1, with D possibly being TRBD1 (5 bases). V was shortened by 4 bases and J by 8 bases, with 17 bases between the two germline ends. The length of the CDR3 is 14 residues. Per germline, CDR1 MGHRA and CDR2 YSYEKL. In DNA, the CDR3 is TGCGCCAGCAGCCCGATTCTAAAGGGGCAGGAAGCTTTCTTT. Its protein is CASSPILKGQEAFF.

CDR3 in DNA: TGTGCCAGCAGGGGAGGACTCGGGGGAGCCGGGGAGCTGTTTTTT. Protein: CASRGGLGGAGELFF. This chain uses TRBV6-1 with TRBJ2-2; tentative D call: TRBD2 (6 bases). Deletions cut 6 bases from V and 6 bases from J, with 17 bases between. CDR1 is MNHNS, CDR2 SASEGT, per germline. The CDR3 totals 15 residues.